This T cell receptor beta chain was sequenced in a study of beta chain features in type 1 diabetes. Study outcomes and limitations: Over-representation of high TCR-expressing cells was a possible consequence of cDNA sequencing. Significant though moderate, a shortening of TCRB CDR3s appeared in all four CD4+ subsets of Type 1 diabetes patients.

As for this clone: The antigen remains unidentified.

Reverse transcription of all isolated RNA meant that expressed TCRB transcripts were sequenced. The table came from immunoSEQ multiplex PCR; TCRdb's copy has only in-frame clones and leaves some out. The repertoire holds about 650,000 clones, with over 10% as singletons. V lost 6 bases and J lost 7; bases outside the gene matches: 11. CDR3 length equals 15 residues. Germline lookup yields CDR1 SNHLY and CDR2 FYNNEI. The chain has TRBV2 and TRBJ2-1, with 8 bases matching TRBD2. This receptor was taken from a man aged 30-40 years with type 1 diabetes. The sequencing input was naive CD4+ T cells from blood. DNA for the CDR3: TGTGCCAGCAGCGAGAGGGGCCTAGCGGGTAATGAGCAGTTCTTC. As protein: CASSERGLAGNEQFF.